What follows are 10 T cell receptor beta chains derived from one specimen sequenced in a study of PD-L1 blockade in urothelial cancer. Using immunoSEQ multiplex PCR, the repertoire was profiled, and TCRdb retains in-frame clones only, with some absent. This table has 35,000 to 45,000 clones, 80% to 95% appearing once. The sample in question was PBMCs, obtained around atezolizumab (anti-PD-L1) treatment. The receptors come from a man between 65 and 80 years old with urothelial cancer.

This sequence joins TRBV5-1 and TRBJ2-2, with D unclear. In germline, CDR1 is SGHRS, CDR2 YFSETQ. Trimming cost V 4 bases and J 0 bases, with 10 bases left between them. The CDR3 contains 15 residues. CDR3 bases: TGCGCCAGCAGCCTCACGACAACGAACACCGGGGAGCTGTTTTTT. This gives the protein CASSLTTTNTGELFF. Drawing the rest from reference TRBV5-1 and TRBJ2-2, the complete variable domain is KAGVTQTPRYLIKTRGQQVTLSCSPISGHRSVSWYQQTPGQGLQFLFEYFSETQRNKGNFPGRFSGRQFSNSRSEMNVSTLELGDSALYLCASSLTTTNTGELFFGEGSRLTVL.

CDR3 protein: CASSPRVGLMALGETQYF. The CDR3 bases are TGTGCCAGCTCACCACGAGTAGGACTAATGGCGTTGGGGGAGACCCAGTACTTC. The chain uses TRBV18 and TRBJ2-5, with D tentatively TRBD2 (6 bases). Germline assignment: CDR1 KGHSH and CDR2 LQKENI. Trimming left V 1 base short and J 5 bases short, with 23 bases between. CDR3 length equals 18 residues.

This clone was detected once. The J gene is TRBJ2-7, the V gene TRBV7-6; 10 bases are a match to TRBD2. This CDR3 has 16 residues. CDR1 and CDR2 from the germline V gene are SGHVS and FNYEAQ. V was clipped by 0 bases and J by 8 bases; unmatched bases: 10. The CDR3: CASSLAEGSGRAKQYF. CDR3 sequence (DNA): TGTGCCAGCAGCTTAGCGGAGGGGAGCGGGAGGGCCAAGCAGTACTTC.

This chain connects TRBV4-1 to TRBJ2-1; 8 bases agree with TRBD2. J was trimmed by 11 bases and V by 1 base; bases with no gene match: 13. Germline V CDR1 and CDR2: MGHRA, YSYEKL. This CDR3 is built from 16 residues. CDR3 protein: CASSQAAVAGGPKQFF. The CDR3 DNA follows: TGCGCCAGCAGCCAAGCCGCAGTGGCGGGGGGACCTAAGCAGTTCTTC.

The rearrangement joins TRBV4-1 to TRBJ2-3, with a possible D match to TRBD2 (6 bases). Trimming took off 3 bases at V and 1 base at J, with 11 bases between the two ends. Germline lookup yields CDR1 MGHRA and CDR2 YSYEKL. This CDR3 comprises 15 residues. Here the CDR3 DNA reads TGCGCCAGCAGCCAGCTCCCTAGCGGCACAGATACGCAGTATTTT. Translating gives CASSQLPSGTDTQYF.

The genes are TRBV6-5 and TRBJ2-2, with TRBD1 matching 8 bases. The length of the CDR3 is 15 residues. V lost 5 bases and J lost 2; bases outside the gene matches: 4. The germline V gene encodes CDR1 MNHEY and CDR2 SVGAGI. The CDR3 spells CASSTDRVNTGELFF. The CDR3 DNA reads TGTGCCAGCAGTACGGACAGGGTAAACACCGGGGAGCTGTTTTTT.

The chain carries TRBV28 and TRBJ1-3, with 10 nucleotides matching TRBD1. This CDR3 comprises 15 residues. The germline V gene has CDR1 MDHEN and CDR2 SYDVKM. The V gene end was trimmed by 7 bases and the J gene end by 10 bases; junction bases not matched to a gene: 13. CDR3 region: CASTLRGTGARTIYF. CDR3 nucleotide sequence: TGTGCCAGCACCTTGAGGGGGACAGGGGCTAGGACCATATATTTT.

This chain joins TRBV28 and TRBJ2-7; 10 positions agree with TRBD1. Germline loops: CDR1 MDHEN, CDR2 SYDVKM. V trimming: 4 bases; J trimming: 3 bases; junction bases outside the gene matches: 3. The CDR3 loop spans 14 amino acids. This chain's CDR3 is CASSSTGGDYEQYF. CDR3 nucleotides: TGTGCCAGCAGTTCGACAGGGGGCGACTACGAGCAGTACTTC.

The genes are TRBV9 and TRBJ2-5, with 7 bases matching TRBD1. CDR1 and CDR2 from the germline V gene are SGDLS and YYNGEE. This CDR3 is 14 amino acids long. V lost 4 bases to trimming and J lost 7 bases; unmatched junction nucleotides: 10. DNA of the CDR3: TGTGCCAGCAGCAATACAGGGGAGTGGGGGACCCAGTACTTC. Amino acid sequence: CASSNTGEWGTQYF.

The chain has TRBV7-6 and TRBJ2-3; D may be TRBD1 (5 bases). This CDR3 is built from 16 residues. The germline V gene encodes CDR1 SGHVS and CDR2 FNYEAQ. The V end lost 1 base, the J end lost 4 bases, and 15 bases lay between the germline ends. The CDR3 coding sequence is TGTGCCAGCAGCTTAGAGGTCAACCTCAGGGCAGATACGCAGTATTTT. Translated, it gives CASSLEVNLRADTQYF.